Listed here are 5 T cell receptor beta chains from one sample, sequenced in a study of blood T cell repertoires in COVID-19. Method: immunoSEQ multiplex PCR; TCRdb's copy keeps in-frame clones and lacks some. The table lists about 71,000 clones, approximately 90% of them singletons. The sample consisted of peripheral blood. These TCRs come from a man aged 50-60 years with acute or convalescent COVID-19.

The CDR3: CASSLIAGDSYNEQFF. CDR3 nucleotide sequence: TGTGCCAGCAGCCTCATAGCGGGTGACTCCTACAATGAGCAGTTCTTC. V is TRBV28 and J is TRBJ2-1; 7 bases align to TRBD2. Germline V gene lookup returns CDR1 MDHEN and CDR2 SYDVKM. J gave up 0 bases and V 6 bases, and 8 bases lay outside the gene matches. This CDR3 region has 16 residues. Looking up the rest from reference TRBV28 and TRBJ2-1 gives the full variable domain: DVKVTQSSRYLVKRTGEKVFLECVQDMDHENMFWYRQDPGLGLRLIYFSYDVKMKEKGDIPEGYSVSREKKERFSLILESASTNQTSMYLCASSLIAGDSYNEQFFGPGTRLTVL.

The chain couples TRBV24-1 to TRBJ1-4; D gene ambiguous. Germline V CDR1 and CDR2: KGHDR, SFDVKD. The germline V and J ends were trimmed by 2 bases and 7 bases, with 10 bases remaining between them. The CDR3 is made up of 14 amino acids. CDR3 sequence reads: CATSDSAAGEKLFF. DNA of the CDR3: TGTGCCACCAGTGATTCGGCGGCTGGTGAAAAACTGTTTTTT.

The V gene is TRBV11-3, the J gene TRBJ2-1, with 11 bases identical to TRBD2. Looked up from germline, CDR1 is SGHNT and CDR2 is YENEEA. V was clipped by 4 bases and J by 13 bases; unmatched bases: 6. CDR3 length equals 13 residues. The CDR3 nucleotides read TGTGCCAGCAGCTCCCCGGGACTAGCGGTACAGTTCTTC. Translation gives CASSSPGLAVQFF.

This CDR3 is CASSLATGEFYEQYV. The CDR3 DNA sequence: TGTGCCAGCAGCTTAGCGACAGGGGAATTTTACGAGCAGTACGTC. The chain uses TRBV7-2 and TRBJ2-7; 8 bases map to TRBD1. The CDR3 extends over 15 amino acids. Germline trimming cut 0 bases from V and 4 bases from J; bases unmatched to any gene: 5. In germline, CDR1 is SGHTA, CDR2 FQGNSA.

This chain links TRBV19 with TRBJ1-1; D possibly corresponds to TRBD1 (5 bases). V shed 4 bases and J shed 4 bases, with 16 bases lying between them. Germline-derived CDR1 and CDR2 are LNHDA and SQIVND (reference sequence). This CDR3 comprises 15 residues. The CDR3 loop reads CASSTVQGRGTEAFF. The CDR3 DNA follows: TGTGCCAGTAGTACCGTCCAGGGTAGAGGCACTGAAGCTTTCTTT.